The 21 T cell receptor beta chains given below trace back to one sample, sequenced in a study of blood T cell repertoires in COVID-19. Data came from immunoSEQ multiplex PCR; TCRdb stores just in-frame clones and leaves some out. In the table there are 350,000 to 450,000 clones, 85% of which are singletons. Sequencing was carried out using peripheral blood. Source of these receptors: a woman under 30 with acute or convalescent COVID-19.

The chain uses TRBV30 and TRBJ1-1; D gene unclear. The CDR3 has 13 residues. Trimming took off 4 bases at V and 4 bases at J, with 13 bases between the two ends. The germline CDR1 and CDR2 sequences are GTSNPN and SVGIG (reference sequence). CDR3 residues: CAWTYVGSTEAFF. CDR3 coding DNA: TGTGCCTGGACTTACGTGGGGAGCACTGAAGCTTTCTTT.

J is TRBJ2-3 and V is TRBV28; TRBD2 might be the D (6 bases). Trimming pared 10 bases from V and 4 bases from J, leaving 18 bases between. Germline V gene data show CDR1 as MDHEN and CDR2 as SYDVKM. This CDR3 is built from 14 residues. This chain's CDR3 is CATGGGNPADTQYF. In DNA, the CDR3 is TGTGCCACCGGGGGTGGTAACCCCGCAGATACGCAGTATTTT.

This clone has only one observation. This chain links TRBV6-4 with TRBJ2-6; the D gene is possibly TRBD1 (6 bases). V was clipped by 6 bases and J by 0 bases, with 12 bases between them. The CDR3 consists of 16 residues. Germline CDR1 MRHNA, CDR2 SNTAGT. Here the CDR3 DNA reads TGTGCCAGCAGCGCACAGGACAGCTCTGGGGCCAACGTCCTGACTTTC. Its translation: CASSAQDSSGANVLTF.

The genes are TRBV28 and TRBJ2-5, with TRBD2 matching 15 bases. The germline V gene encodes CDR1 MDHEN and CDR2 SYDVKM. CDR3 size: 18 residues. V shed 2 bases and J 7 bases; nucleotides not matched to a gene: 11. DNA of the CDR3: TGTGCCAGCAGTTTACACGGGACTAGCGGGAGGCCGGCGGGGACCCAGTACTTC. Translation gives CASSLHGTSGRPAGTQYF.

The chain employs TRBV19 and TRBJ1-2; TRBD1 matches at 9 bases. Per germline, CDR1 LNHDA and CDR2 SQIVND (reference sequence). The CDR3 loop spans 15 amino acids. Trimming cost V 6 bases and J 6 bases; bases outside gene matches: 11. DNA of the CDR3: TGTGCCAGTAGAGACACCGGGACAGGGTCTAATGGCTACACCTTC. This translates into CASRDTGTGSNGYTF.

The V gene is TRBV28, the J gene TRBJ2-4; D unclear. The CDR3 has 12 amino acids. V gave up 6 bases and J gave up 9 bases, with 12 bases separating them. Germline V lookup: CDR1 MDHEN, CDR2 SYDVKM. CDR3 coding DNA: TGTGCCAGCAGGGGCGACGGTCGCATTCAGTACTTC. Amino acid sequence: CASRGDGRIQYF.

The chain employs TRBV3-1 (or the pseudogene TRBV3-2) and TRBJ1-3; 7 bases line up with TRBD1. CDR3 length: 16 residues. V dropped 3 bases and J dropped 2; count of bases not matched to a gene: 7. Germline V gene data show CDR1 as LGHDT and CDR2 as YNNKEL (reference sequence). The CDR3 nucleotides read TGTGCCAGCAGCCACCTCAGGGGGATGGCTGGAAACACCATATATTTT. Protein sequence: CASSHLRGMAGNTIYF.

The chain couples TRBV5-4 to TRBJ2-7; 11 nucleotides line up with TRBD2. Per the germline V gene, CDR1 is SGHNT and CDR2 is YYREEE (reference sequence). The J segment lost 2 bases and the V segment lost 10 bases, leaving 5 bases of the junction unmatched. The CDR3 spans 13 residues. CDR3 sequence reads: CAVAGGPTYEQYF. The CDR3 DNA sequence: TGTGCCGTAGCGGGAGGGCCCACCTACGAGCAGTACTTC.

The V and J genes are TRBV9 and TRBJ2-6; 8 nucleotides line up with TRBD1. J was trimmed by 0 bases and V by 4 bases; bases with no gene match: 12. Germline CDR1 SGDLS, CDR2 YYNGEE. This CDR3 region has 19 residues. As DNA, the CDR3 is TGTGCCAGCAGCACGCGGACCGGGACAGGAATCTCTGGGGCCAACGTCCTGACTTTC. It translates to CASSTRTGTGISGANVLTF.

The V call is TRBV27, the J call TRBJ1-2; 7 nucleotides match TRBD1. Trimming took 5 bases from V and 7 from J; bases not matched to a gene: 7. Germline CDR1 and CDR2: MNHEY and SMNVEV (reference sequence). The CDR3 runs 13 residues. The CDR3: CASSQRQGGGYTF. DNA for the CDR3: TGTGCCAGCAGTCAAAGACAGGGTGGTGGCTACACCTTC.

There are a few counts of this clone. The chain has TRBV6-5 and TRBJ2-2; 8 nucleotides line up with TRBD1. V was clipped by 6 bases and J by 6 bases; unmatched bases: 9. The germline V gene encodes CDR1 MNHEY and CDR2 SVGAGI. The CDR3 totals 15 residues. CDR3 region: CASSQGALRSGELFF. CDR3 nucleotide sequence: TGTGCCAGCAGCCAGGGGGCGTTGAGATCCGGGGAGCTGTTTTTT.

This clone was seen only once. This sequence joins TRBV4-1 and TRBJ2-5, with 11 bases matching TRBD2. Germline values: CDR1 MGHRA, CDR2 YSYEKL. There are 14 residues in the CDR3. The trim removed 3 bases at V and 4 bases at J, leaving 1 base unmatched. As DNA, the CDR3 is TGCGCCAGCAGCCACCTAGCGGGAGGAGAGACCCAGTACTTC. This codes for CASSHLAGGETQYF.

The V gene is TRBV18, the J gene TRBJ1-1; TRBD1 matches 7 bases. Germline V lookup: CDR1 KGHSH, CDR2 LQKENI. V gave up 0 bases and J gave up 10 bases; unmatched junction bases: 2. CDR3 size: 12 residues. CDR3 sequence reads: CASSPPDRVAFF. The CDR3 DNA is TGTGCCAGCTCACCACCCGACAGGGTAGCTTTCTTT.

The chain is built from TRBV20-1 and TRBJ1-4, with D hard to call. V lost 3 bases and J 5 bases, leaving 4 bases between the germline ends. This CDR3 comprises 11 residues. From germline, CDR1 is DFQATT and CDR2 SNEGSKA (reference sequence). CDR3 amino acids: CSARANEKLFF. The CDR3 region has the DNA TGCAGTGCTAGGGCAAATGAAAAACTGTTTTTT.

The chain is built from TRBV5-1 and TRBJ2-7; D unresolved. The CDR3 length is 14 residues. V lost 0 bases and J 1 base, leaving 8 bases between the germline ends. From germline, CDR1 is SGHRS and CDR2 YFSETQ. The CDR3 loop reads CASSLGPGSYEQYF. CDR3 nucleotides: TGCGCCAGCAGCTTGGGGCCCGGGTCCTACGAGCAGTACTTC.

This chain links TRBV7-2 with TRBJ2-1; 11 positions agree with TRBD2. The CDR3 has 15 amino acids. CDR1 is SGHTA, CDR2 FQGNSA, per germline. V shed 3 bases and J 4 bases; nucleotides not matched to a gene: 2. In DNA form, the CDR3 reads TGTGCCAGCAGCTTGGTAGCGGGGGGGTACAATGAGCAGTTCTTC. Its translation: CASSLVAGGYNEQFF.

CDR3 region: CASSFLQGTYGYTF. The DNA of the CDR3 is TGTGCCAGCAGTTTTCTACAGGGAACTTATGGCTACACCTTC. V is TRBV28 and J is TRBJ1-2, with a weak D call TRBD1 (6 bases). Trimming left V 3 bases short and J 5 bases short, with 13 bases between. This CDR3 contains 14 residues. Germline CDR1 and CDR2: MDHEN and SYDVKM.

CDR3 DNA: TGCGCCAGCAGCCTCAGAGACATGAACACTGAAGCTTTCTTT. Amino acid sequence: CASSLRDMNTEAFF. The chain links TRBV4-1 to TRBJ1-1; D call uncertain. The CDR3 totals 14 residues. Deletions cut 4 bases from V and 0 bases from J, with 9 bases between. Germline values: CDR1 MGHRA, CDR2 YSYEKL.

The gene calls are TRBV9 and TRBJ2-5; perhaps TRBD2 as D (6 bases). V lost 2 bases and J lost 2, with 19 bases in between. This CDR3 has 17 residues. Germline CDR1 SGDLS, CDR2 YYNGEE. CDR3 sequence: CASSVSGGAGEQETQYF. Written as DNA, the CDR3 is TGTGCCAGCAGCGTCTCCGGGGGAGCGGGCGAACAAGAGACCCAGTACTTC.

This clone was counted a single time. The chain is built from TRBV5-4 and TRBJ2-2; 10 bases are shared with TRBD1. Germline V gives CDR1 SGHNT, CDR2 YYREEE (reference sequence). J lost 9 bases, V lost 4 bases, and 9 bases had no gene match. This CDR3 region has 15 residues. The CDR3 sequence is CASSPDRGKGRELFF. CDR3 in DNA: TGTGCCAGCAGCCCGGACAGGGGGAAGGGCAGGGAGCTGTTTTTT. Drawing the rest from reference TRBV5-4 and TRBJ2-2, the complete variable domain is ETGVTQSPTHLIKTRGQQVTLRCSSQSGHNTVSWYQQALGQGPQFIFQYYREEENGRGNFPPRFSGLQFPNYSSELNVNALELDDSALYLCASSPDRGKGRELFFGEGSRLTVL.

A single count supports this clone. The V and J genes are TRBV18 and TRBJ1-4; the D gene is possibly TRBD1 (5 bases). Germline assignment: CDR1 KGHSH and CDR2 LQKENI. There are 17 residues in the CDR3. V was trimmed by 6 bases and J by 5 bases, leaving 22 bases between them. DNA of the CDR3: TGTGCCAGCTCCTACCCTGGCGGGGGGAGATTAAATGAAAAACTGTTTTTT. This gives the protein CASSYPGGGRLNEKLFF.